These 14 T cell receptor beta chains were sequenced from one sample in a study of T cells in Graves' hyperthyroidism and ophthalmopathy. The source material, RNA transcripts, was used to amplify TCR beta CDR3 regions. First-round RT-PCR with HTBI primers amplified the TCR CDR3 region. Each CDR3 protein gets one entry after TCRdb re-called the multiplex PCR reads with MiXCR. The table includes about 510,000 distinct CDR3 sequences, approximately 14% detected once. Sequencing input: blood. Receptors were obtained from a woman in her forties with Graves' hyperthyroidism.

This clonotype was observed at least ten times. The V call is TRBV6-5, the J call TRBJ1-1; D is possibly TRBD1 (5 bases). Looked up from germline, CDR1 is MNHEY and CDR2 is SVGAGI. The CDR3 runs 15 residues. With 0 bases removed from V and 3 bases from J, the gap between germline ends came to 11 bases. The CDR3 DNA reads TGTGCCAGCAGTTACTCCAATGGGGGGGACACTGAAGCTTTCTTT. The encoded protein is CASSYSNGGDTEAFF.

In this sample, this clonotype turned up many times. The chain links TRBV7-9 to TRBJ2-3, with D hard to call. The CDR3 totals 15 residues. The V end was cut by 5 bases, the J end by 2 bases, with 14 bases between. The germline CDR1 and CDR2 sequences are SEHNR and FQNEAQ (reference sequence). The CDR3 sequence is CASSPRVGNTDTQYF. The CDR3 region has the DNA TGTGCCAGCAGCCCCCGTGTGGGGAACACAGATACGCAGTATTTT.

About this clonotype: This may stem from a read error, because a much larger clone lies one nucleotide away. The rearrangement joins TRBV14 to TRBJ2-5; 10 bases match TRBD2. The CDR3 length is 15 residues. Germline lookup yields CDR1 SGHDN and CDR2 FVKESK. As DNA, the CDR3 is TGTGCCAGCGGCCAAGGGACTAGCGCGATGGAGACCCAGTACTTC. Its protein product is CASGQGTSAMETQYF.

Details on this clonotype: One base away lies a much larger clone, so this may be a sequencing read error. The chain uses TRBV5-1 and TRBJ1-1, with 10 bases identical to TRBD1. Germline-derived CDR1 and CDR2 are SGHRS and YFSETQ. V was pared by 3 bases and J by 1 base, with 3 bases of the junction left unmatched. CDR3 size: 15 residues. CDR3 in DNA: TGCGCCAGCAGCTCGACAGGGGGCTCGAACACTGAAGCTTTCTTT. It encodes CASSSTGGSNTEAFF.

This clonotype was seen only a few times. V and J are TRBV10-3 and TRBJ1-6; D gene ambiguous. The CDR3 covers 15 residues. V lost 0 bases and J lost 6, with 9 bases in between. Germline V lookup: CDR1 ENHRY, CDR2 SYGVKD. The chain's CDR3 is CAISESWATNSPLHF. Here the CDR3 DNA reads TGTGCCATCAGTGAGTCATGGGCTACTAATTCACCCCTCCACTTT.

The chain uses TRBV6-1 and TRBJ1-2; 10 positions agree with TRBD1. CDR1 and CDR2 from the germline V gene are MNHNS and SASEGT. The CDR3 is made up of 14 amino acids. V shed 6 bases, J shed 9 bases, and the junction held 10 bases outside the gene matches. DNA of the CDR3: TGTGCCAGCAGCCCGGCCGGGACAGGGGTTCGCTACACCTTC. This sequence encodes CASSPAGTGVRYTF.

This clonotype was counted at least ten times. CDR3 DNA sequence: TGTGCCAGCAGTTTAATCCTCTTCAGCGACGCGACAGATACGCAGTATTTT. It codes for CASSLILFSDATDTQYF. The chain uses TRBV12-3 or TRBV12-4 and TRBJ2-3, with D hard to call. Trimming shortened V by 2 bases and J by 3 bases, and 18 bases separated the two germline ends. The CDR3 runs 17 residues.

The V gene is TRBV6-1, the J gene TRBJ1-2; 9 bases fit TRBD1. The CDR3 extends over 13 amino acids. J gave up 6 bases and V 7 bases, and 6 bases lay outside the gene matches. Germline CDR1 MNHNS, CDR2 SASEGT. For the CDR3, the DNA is TGTGCCAGCACCTTGGGACAGGGCCATGGCTACACCTTC. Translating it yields CASTLGQGHGYTF.

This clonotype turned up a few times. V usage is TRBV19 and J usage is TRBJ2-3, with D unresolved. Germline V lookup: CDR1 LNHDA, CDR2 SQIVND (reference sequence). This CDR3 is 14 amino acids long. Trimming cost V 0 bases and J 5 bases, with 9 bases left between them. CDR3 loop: CASSIERAVDTQYF. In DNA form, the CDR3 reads TGTGCCAGTAGTATAGAACGGGCTGTAGATACGCAGTATTTT. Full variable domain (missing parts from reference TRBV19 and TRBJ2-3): DGGITQSPKYLFRKEGQNVTLSCEQNLNHDAMYWYRQDPGQGLRLIYYSQIVNDFQKGDIAEGYSVSREKKESFPLTVTSAQKNPTAFYLCASSIERAVDTQYFGPGTRLTVL.

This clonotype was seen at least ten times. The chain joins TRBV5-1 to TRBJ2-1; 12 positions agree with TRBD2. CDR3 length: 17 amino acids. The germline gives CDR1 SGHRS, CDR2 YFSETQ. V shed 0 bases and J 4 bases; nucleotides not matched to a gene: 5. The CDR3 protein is CASSLVASGRGYNEQFF. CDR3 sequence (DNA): TGCGCCAGCAGCTTGGTGGCTAGCGGGAGGGGGTACAATGAGCAGTTCTTC.

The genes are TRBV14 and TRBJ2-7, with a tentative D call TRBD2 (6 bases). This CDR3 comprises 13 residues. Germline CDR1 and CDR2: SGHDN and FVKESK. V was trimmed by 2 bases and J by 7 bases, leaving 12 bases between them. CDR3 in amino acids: CASSQWGGGEQYF. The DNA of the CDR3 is TGTGCCAGCAGCCAATGGGGTGGAGGGGAGCAGTACTTC.

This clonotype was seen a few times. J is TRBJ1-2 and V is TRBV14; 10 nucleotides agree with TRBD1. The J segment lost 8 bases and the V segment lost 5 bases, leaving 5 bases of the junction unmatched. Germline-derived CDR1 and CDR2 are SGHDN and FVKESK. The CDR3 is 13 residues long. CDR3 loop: CASSSDRGRGYTF. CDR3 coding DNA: TGTGCCAGCAGCTCGGACAGGGGGAGAGGCTACACCTTC.

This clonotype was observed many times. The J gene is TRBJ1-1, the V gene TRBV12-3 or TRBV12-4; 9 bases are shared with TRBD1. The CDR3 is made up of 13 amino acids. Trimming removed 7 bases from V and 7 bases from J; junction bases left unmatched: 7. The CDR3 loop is CASTTDRGVEAFF. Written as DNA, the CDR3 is TGTGCCAGCACTACAGACAGGGGGGTTGAAGCTTTCTTT.

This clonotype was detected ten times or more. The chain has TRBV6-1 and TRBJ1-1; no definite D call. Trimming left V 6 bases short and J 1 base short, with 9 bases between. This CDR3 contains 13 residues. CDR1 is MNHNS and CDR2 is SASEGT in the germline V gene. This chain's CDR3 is CASREQQNTEAFF. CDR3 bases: TGTGCCAGCAGGGAACAGCAGAACACTGAAGCTTTCTTT.